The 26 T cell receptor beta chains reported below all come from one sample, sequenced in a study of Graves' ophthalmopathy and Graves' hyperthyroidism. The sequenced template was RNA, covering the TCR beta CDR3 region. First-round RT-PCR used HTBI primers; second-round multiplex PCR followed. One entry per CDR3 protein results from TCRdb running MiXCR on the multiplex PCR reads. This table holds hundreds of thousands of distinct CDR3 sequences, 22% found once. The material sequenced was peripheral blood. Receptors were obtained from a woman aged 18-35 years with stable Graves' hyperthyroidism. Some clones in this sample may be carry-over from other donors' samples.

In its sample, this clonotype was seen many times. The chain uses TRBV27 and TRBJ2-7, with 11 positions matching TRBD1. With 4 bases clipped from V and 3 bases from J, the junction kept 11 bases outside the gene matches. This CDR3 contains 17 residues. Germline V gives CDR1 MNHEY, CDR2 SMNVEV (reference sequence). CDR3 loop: CASSSIRDRGFNYEQYF. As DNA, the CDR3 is TGTGCCAGCAGTTCAATCCGGGACAGGGGGTTCAACTACGAGCAGTACTTC.

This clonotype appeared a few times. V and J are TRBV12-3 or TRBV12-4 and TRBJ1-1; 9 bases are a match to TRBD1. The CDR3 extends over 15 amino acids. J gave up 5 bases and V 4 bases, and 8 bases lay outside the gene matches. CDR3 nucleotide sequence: TGTGCCAGCAGTTGGGAACAGGGGGCGGGGACTGAAGCTTTCTTT. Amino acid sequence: CASSWEQGAGTEAFF.

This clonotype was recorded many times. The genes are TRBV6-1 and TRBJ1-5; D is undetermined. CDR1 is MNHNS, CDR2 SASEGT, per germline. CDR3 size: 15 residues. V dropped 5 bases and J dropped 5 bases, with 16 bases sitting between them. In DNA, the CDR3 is TGTGCCAGCAGTCCTAAGGCGGGGAAGGATCAGCCCCAGCATTTT. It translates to CASSPKAGKDQPQHF.

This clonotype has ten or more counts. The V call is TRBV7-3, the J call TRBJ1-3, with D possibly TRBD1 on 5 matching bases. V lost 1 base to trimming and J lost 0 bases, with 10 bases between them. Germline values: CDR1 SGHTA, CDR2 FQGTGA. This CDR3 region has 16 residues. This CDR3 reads CASSLSPGSSGNTIYF. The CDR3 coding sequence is TGTGCCAGCAGCTTAAGCCCAGGGAGCTCTGGAAACACCATATATTTT.

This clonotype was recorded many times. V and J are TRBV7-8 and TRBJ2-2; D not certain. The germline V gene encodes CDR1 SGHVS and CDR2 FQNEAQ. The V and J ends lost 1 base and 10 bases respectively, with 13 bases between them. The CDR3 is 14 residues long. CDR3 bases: TGTGCCAGCAGCTTAGGAGGCGGTCGAGAGGAGCTGTTTTTT. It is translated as CASSLGGGREELFF. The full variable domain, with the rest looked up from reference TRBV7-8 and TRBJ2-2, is GAGVSQSPRYKVAKRGQDVALRCDPISGHVSLFWYQQALGQGPEFLTYFQNEAQLDKSGLPSDRFFAERPEGSVSTLKIQRTQQEDSAVYLCASSLGGGREELFFGEGSRLTVL.

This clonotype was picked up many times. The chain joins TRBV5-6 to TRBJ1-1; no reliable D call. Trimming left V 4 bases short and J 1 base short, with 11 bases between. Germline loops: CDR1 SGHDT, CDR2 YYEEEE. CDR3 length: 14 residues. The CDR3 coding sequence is TGTGCCAGCAGCCTTGAGAGGCAGAACACTGAAGCTTTCTTT. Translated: CASSLERQNTEAFF.

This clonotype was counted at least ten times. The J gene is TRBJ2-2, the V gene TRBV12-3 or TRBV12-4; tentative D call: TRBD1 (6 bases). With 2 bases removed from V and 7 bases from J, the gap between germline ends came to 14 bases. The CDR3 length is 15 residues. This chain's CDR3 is CASSLSRGPGGELFF. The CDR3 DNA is TGTGCCAGCAGTTTAAGCAGGGGTCCCGGCGGGGAGCTGTTTTTT.

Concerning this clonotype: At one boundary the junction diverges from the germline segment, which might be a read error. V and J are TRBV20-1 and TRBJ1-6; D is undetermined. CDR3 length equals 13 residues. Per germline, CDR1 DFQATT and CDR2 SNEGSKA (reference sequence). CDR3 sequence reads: CSAIKYYKSPLYF. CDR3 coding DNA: TGCAGTGCTATTAAGTACTATAAATCACCCCTCTACTTT.

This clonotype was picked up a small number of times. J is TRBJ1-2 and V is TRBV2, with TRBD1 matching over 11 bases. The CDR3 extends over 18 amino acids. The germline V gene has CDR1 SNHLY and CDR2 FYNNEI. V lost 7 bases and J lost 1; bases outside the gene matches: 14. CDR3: CASTSVPGQGGYNYGYTF. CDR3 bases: TGTGCCAGCACCAGCGTCCCGGGACAGGGGGGATATAACTATGGCTACACCTTC.

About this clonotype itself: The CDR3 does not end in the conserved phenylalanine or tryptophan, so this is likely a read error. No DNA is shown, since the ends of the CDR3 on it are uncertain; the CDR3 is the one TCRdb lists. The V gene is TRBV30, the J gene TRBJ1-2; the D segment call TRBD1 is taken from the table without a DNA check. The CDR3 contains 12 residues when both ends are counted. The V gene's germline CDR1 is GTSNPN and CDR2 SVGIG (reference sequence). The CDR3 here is CAWFGGLVGYTV.

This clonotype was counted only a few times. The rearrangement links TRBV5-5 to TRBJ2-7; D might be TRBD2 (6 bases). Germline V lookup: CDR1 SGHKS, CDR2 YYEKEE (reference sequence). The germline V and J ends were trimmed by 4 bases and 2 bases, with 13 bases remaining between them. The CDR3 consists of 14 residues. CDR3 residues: CASSRGTSTYEQYF. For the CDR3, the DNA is TGTGCCAGCAGCCGCGGGACCTCCACCTACGAGCAGTACTTC.

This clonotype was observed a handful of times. The CDR3 DNA sequence: TGTGCCTGGAGCCCTGGAGACCAGCCCCAGCATTTT. As protein: CAWSPGDQPQHF. The V and J genes are TRBV30 and TRBJ1-5; no clear D. CDR1 is GTSNPN and CDR2 is SVGIG in the germline V gene (reference sequence). V lost 3 bases to trimming and J lost 7 bases, with 10 bases between them. There are 12 residues in the CDR3.

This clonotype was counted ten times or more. The CDR3 bases are TGTGCCAGCAGCGTAGCTCCCTTCTCGATTTATGGCTACACCTTC. Its translation: CASSVAPFSIYGYTF. The V and J genes are TRBV9 and TRBJ1-2; no firm D call. The V end was cut by 0 bases, the J end by 5 bases, with 14 bases between. The CDR3 totals 15 residues. Per the germline V gene, CDR1 is SGDLS and CDR2 is YYNGEE.

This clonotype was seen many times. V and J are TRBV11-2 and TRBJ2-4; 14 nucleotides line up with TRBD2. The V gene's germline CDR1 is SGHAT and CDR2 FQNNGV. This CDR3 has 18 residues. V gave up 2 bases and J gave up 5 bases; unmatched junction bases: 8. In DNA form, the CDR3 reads TGTGCCAGCAGCTTAAGAGGACTAGCGGGAGGTGGAGAAAACATTCAGTACTTC. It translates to CASSLRGLAGGGENIQYF.

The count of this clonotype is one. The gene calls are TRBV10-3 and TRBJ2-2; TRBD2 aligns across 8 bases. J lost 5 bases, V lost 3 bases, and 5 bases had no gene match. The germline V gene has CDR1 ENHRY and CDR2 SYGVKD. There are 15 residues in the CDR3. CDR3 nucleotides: TGTGCCATCAGTGACCCGGGACTAGTGACCGGGGAGCTGTTTTTT. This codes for CAISDPGLVTGELFF.

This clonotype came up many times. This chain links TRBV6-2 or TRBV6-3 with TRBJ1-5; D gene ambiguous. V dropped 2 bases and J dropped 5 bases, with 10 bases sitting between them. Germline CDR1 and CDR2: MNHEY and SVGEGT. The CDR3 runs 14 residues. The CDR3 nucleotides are TGTGCCAGCAGTTACGGTGAGACCTATCAGCCCCAGCATTTT. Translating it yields CASSYGETYQPQHF.

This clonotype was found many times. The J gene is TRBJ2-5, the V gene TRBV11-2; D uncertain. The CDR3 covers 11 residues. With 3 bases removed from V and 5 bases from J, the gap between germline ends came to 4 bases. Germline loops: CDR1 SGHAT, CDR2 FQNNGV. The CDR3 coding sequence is TGTGCCAGCAGCTTGATTGAGACCCAGTACTTC. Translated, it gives CASSLIETQYF.

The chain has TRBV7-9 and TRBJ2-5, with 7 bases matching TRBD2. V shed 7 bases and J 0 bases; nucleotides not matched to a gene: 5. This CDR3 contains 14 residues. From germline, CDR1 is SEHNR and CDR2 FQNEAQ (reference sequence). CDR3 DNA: TGTGCCAGCACCGAAGCGGGGTACCAAGAGACCCAGTACTTC. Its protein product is CASTEAGYQETQYF.

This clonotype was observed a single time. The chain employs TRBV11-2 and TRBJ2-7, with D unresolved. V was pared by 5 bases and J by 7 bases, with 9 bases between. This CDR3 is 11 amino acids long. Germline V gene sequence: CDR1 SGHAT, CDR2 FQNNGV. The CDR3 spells CASSILGEQYF. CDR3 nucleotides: TGTGCCAGCAGCATCCTGGGGGAGCAGTACTTC.

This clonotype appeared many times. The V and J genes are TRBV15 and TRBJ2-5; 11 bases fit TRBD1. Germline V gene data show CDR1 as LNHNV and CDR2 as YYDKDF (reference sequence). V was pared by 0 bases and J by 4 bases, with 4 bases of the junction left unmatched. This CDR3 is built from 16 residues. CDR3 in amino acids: CATSRDGGQGGETQYF. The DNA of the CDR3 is TGTGCCACCAGCAGAGATGGGGGACAGGGGGGAGAGACCCAGTACTTC.

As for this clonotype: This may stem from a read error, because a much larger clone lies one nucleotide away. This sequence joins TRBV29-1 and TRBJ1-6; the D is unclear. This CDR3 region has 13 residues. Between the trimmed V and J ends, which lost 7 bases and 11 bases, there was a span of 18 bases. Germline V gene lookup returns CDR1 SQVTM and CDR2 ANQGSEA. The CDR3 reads CSATDGANAPLHF. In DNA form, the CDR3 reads TGCAGCGCCACGGACGGAGCAAATGCACCCCTCCACTTT.

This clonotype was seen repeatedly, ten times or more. In DNA form, the CDR3 reads TGTGCCAGCAGTTTAGGGGGTCTCGAGCAGTACTTC. Its protein is CASSLGGLEQYF. J is TRBJ2-7 and V is TRBV12-3 or TRBV12-4; D is ambiguous. The CDR3 is 12 residues long. The V end was cut by 1 base, the J end by 6 bases, with 7 bases between.

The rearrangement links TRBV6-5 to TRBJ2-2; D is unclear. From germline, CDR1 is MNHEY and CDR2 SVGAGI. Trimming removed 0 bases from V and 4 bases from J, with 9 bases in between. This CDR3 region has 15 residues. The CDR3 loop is CASSYSKSITGELFF. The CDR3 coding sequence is TGTGCCAGCAGTTACTCGAAGTCAATCACCGGGGAGCTGTTTTTT.

For the CDR3, the DNA is TGCAGTGCTAGAGCCCCAGCAGGCACTGAAGCTTTCTTT. Protein: CSARAPAGTEAFF. This chain uses TRBV20-1 with TRBJ1-1; unclear D gene. V lost 1 base and J lost 4, with 10 bases in between. Germline V gene data show CDR1 as DFQATT and CDR2 as SNEGSKA (reference sequence). CDR3 size: 13 residues.

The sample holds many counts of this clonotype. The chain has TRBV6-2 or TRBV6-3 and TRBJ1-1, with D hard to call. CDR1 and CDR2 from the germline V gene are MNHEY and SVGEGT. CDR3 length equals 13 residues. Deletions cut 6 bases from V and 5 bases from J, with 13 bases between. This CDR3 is CASSFIERTEAFF. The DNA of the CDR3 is TGTGCCAGCAGCTTTATCGAGCGAACTGAAGCTTTCTTT.

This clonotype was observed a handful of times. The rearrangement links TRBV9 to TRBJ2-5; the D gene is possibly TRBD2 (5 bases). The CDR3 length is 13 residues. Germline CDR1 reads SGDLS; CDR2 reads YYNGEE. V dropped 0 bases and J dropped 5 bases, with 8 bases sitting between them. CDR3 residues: CASSVGGFETQYF. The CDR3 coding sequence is TGTGCCAGCAGCGTAGGAGGGTTTGAGACCCAGTACTTC.